Below, 7 T cell receptor beta chains from the same sample are listed, as sequenced in a study of siplizumab effects on memory and regulatory T cells. Profiling relied on immunoSEQ multiplex PCR, and the TCRdb table lists in-frame clones only, not all of them. This sample carries roughly 68,000 clones, around 78% of them seen once, and the ten largest clones take 3.8%. The sequencing input was memory CD4+ T cells sorted from blood. The receptor source for this set is a human donor in good health.

This clone was counted once. J is TRBJ1-2 and V is TRBV6-5, with 7 positions matching TRBD1. The germline V gene encodes CDR1 MNHEY and CDR2 SVGAGI. J lost 4 bases, V lost 6 bases, and 5 bases had no gene match. The CDR3 runs 13 residues. The CDR3 loop is CASRSDRLYGYTF. The CDR3 bases are TGTGCCAGCAGGTCGGACAGGCTCTATGGCTACACCTTC.

The chain combines TRBV7-2 with TRBJ1-5; the D gene is possibly TRBD1 (6 bases). The CDR3 sequence is 14 residues long. Germline V gene sequence: CDR1 SGHTA, CDR2 FQGNSA. Trimming removed 6 bases from V and 7 bases from J, with 16 bases in between. This CDR3 is CASSPDGTNQPQHF. The CDR3 coding sequence is TGTGCCAGCAGTCCGGACGGGACAAACCAGCCCCAGCATTTT.

The chain couples TRBV2 to TRBJ2-5, with TRBD1 matching 10 bases. V shed 6 bases, J shed 5 bases, and the junction held 6 bases outside the gene matches. This CDR3 has 14 residues. The germline gives CDR1 SNHLY, CDR2 FYNNEI. CDR3 in amino acids: CASRTGQGLETQYF. The CDR3 region has the DNA TGTGCCAGCAGGACGGGACAGGGGTTGGAGACCCAGTACTTC.

J is TRBJ2-5 and V is TRBV5-4; TRBD2 is a possible D gene (7 bases). Germline V gives CDR1 SGHNT, CDR2 YYREEE (reference sequence). V was trimmed by 4 bases and J by 4 bases, leaving 17 bases between them. The CDR3 spans 15 residues. This CDR3 reads CASSTLGGAGETQYF. The CDR3 region has the DNA TGTGCCAGCAGCACCTTAGGGGGGGCCGGAGAGACCCAGTACTTC.

The chain has TRBV5-6 and TRBJ1-2; D is perhaps TRBD1 (5 bases). Germline CDR1 SGHDT, CDR2 YYEEEE. V lost 4 bases and J 4 bases, leaving 14 bases between the germline ends. The CDR3 loop spans 14 amino acids. The CDR3 loop is CASSPGGGTYGYTF. For the CDR3, the DNA is TGTGCCAGCAGCCCGGGTGGGGGAACCTATGGCTACACCTTC. Combining the CDR3 with reference TRBV5-6 and TRBJ1-2 gives the whole variable domain DAGVTQSPTHLIKTRGQQVTLRCSPKSGHDTVSWYQQALGQGPQFIFQYYEEEERQRGNFPDRFSGHQFPNYSSELNVNALLLGDSALYLCASSPGGGTYGYTFGSGTRLTVV.

The chain links TRBV5-1 to TRBJ2-3; 11 positions match TRBD2. From germline, CDR1 is SGHRS and CDR2 YFSETQ. This CDR3 region has 15 residues. V was pared by 5 bases and J by 5 bases, with 7 bases of the junction left unmatched. Here the CDR3 reads CASRNSGGARDTQYF. In DNA form, the CDR3 reads TGCGCCAGCAGAAATAGCGGGGGGGCTAGAGATACGCAGTATTTT.

This clone showed up just a few times. This chain links TRBV19 with TRBJ2-2; D is tentatively TRBD1 or TRBD2 (5 bases each). Germline V gene data show CDR1 as LNHDA and CDR2 as SQIVND (reference sequence). This CDR3 has 15 amino acids. V was trimmed by 7 bases and J by 5 bases, leaving 17 bases between them. CDR3 residues: CASIRGQGITGELFF. The CDR3 region has the DNA TGTGCCAGTATCCGCGGGCAGGGAATTACCGGGGAGCTGTTTTTT. Filled out from reference TRBV19 and TRBJ2-2, the complete variable domain reads DGGITQSPKYLFRKEGQNVTLSCEQNLNHDAMYWYRQDPGQGLRLIYYSQIVNDFQKGDIAEGYSVSREKKESFPLTVTSAQKNPTAFYLCASIRGQGITGELFFGEGSRLTVL.